One TCR beta chain is described in this entry. This sample was included in a study of blood T cell repertoires in COVID-19. Study summary: Samples of COVID-19 (acute and convalescent) were obtained from the United States, Italy and Spain. In each case, the material was cDNA or gDNA derived from T cells, B-cell-depleted T cells, or PBMCs.

The ends lost 6 bases at V and 2 bases at J; junction bases unmatched: 5. Germline CDR1 and CDR2: MNHEY and SMNVEV (reference sequence). The CDR3 is 15 residues long. This table comes from immunoSEQ multiplex PCR, and its TCRdb copy is limited to in-frame clones, with some not included. The profile shows some 150,000 clones, about 80% of them singletons. The chain employs TRBV27 and TRBJ2-7; 12 positions agree with TRBD2. This TCR came from a man in his sixties or seventies with acute or convalescent COVID-19. The sample taken for sequencing was peripheral blood. CDR3 nucleotides: TGTGCCAGCAGGAATAGACTAGCGGGGGCCTACGAGCAGTACTTC. Protein: CASRNRLAGAYEQYF.